Below, one T cell receptor (beta chain) is given with its context. Profiling relied on immunoSEQ multiplex PCR, and the TCRdb table lists in-frame clones only, not all of them. The table has 130,000 or so clones, approximately 94% seen once. The length of the CDR3 is 10 residues. The germline V and J ends were trimmed by 7 bases and 5 bases, with 9 bases remaining between them. Germline loops: CDR1 DFQATT, CDR2 SNEGSKA (reference sequence). These data originate in a study of control samples from healthy donors and cancer patients. Input material: blood. The chain links TRBV20-1 to TRBJ2-7; D is unclear. The TCR comes from a man in his forties or fifties in good health. CDR3: CSGADNEQYF. CDR3 nucleotides: TGCAGTGGAGCCGACAACGAGCAGTACTTC.